These 22 T cell receptor beta chains share one sample of origin, sequenced in a study of T cells in Graves' hyperthyroidism and ophthalmopathy. RNA transcripts were the template for amplifying TCR beta CDR3 regions. HTBI primers were used for first-round RT-PCR of the TCR CDR3. TCRdb passed the multiplex PCR reads through MiXCR, listing each CDR3 protein once. This table holds over 300,000 distinct CDR3 sequences, approximately 15% found once. What was sequenced was blood. Receptors were obtained from a middle-aged woman with Graves' ophthalmopathy.

This clonotype was seen at least ten times. V usage is TRBV6-1 and J usage is TRBJ2-7; perhaps D is TRBD1 or TRBD2 (5 bases each). Deletions cut 5 bases from V and 0 bases from J, with 11 bases between. Germline V gene data show CDR1 as MNHNS and CDR2 as SASEGT. There are 14 residues in the CDR3. The CDR3 loop reads CASSSRGASYEQYF. DNA of the CDR3: TGTGCCAGCAGTTCCCGGGGCGCCTCCTACGAGCAGTACTTC.

Many counts were recorded for this clonotype. V is TRBV27 and J is TRBJ2-4, with TRBD1 identical over 7 bases. V shed 6 bases and J 8 bases; nucleotides not matched to a gene: 10. CDR3 length equals 14 residues. Germline assignment: CDR1 MNHEY and CDR2 SMNVEV (reference sequence). This chain's CDR3 is CASSTDRESDIQYF. The CDR3 DNA reads as TGTGCCAGCAGCACTGACAGGGAGTCTGACATTCAGTACTTC.

A few counts support this clonotype. The chain employs TRBV24-1 and TRBJ2-7, with a tentative D call TRBD1 (7 bases). This CDR3 has 12 residues. Germline V gene lookup returns CDR1 KGHDR and CDR2 SFDVKD. The V gene lost 9 bases and the J gene lost 5 bases, with 13 bases spanning the gap. The CDR3: CATQGGSNEQYF. CDR3 sequence (DNA): TGTGCCACCCAGGGGGGATCCAACGAGCAGTACTTC.

This chain joins TRBV29-1 and TRBJ2-7; 8 bases map to TRBD1. This CDR3 contains 12 residues. J lost 3 bases, V lost 6 bases, and 4 bases had no gene match. The germline CDR1 and CDR2 sequences are SQVTM and ANQGSEA. The CDR3 sequence is CSVRRGLYEQYF. In DNA form, the CDR3 reads TGCAGCGTCCGCAGGGGGCTCTACGAGCAGTACTTC.

V and J are TRBV28 and TRBJ2-2; possible D gene TRBD2, 6 bases. Trimming took 3 bases from V and 16 from J, leaving 18 bases between them. The CDR3 is 13 amino acids. CDR1 is MDHEN, CDR2 SYDVKM, per germline. The CDR3 sequence: CASSFPTSLVPFF. CDR3 bases: TGTGCCAGCAGTTTCCCGACTAGTCTAGTCCCGTTTTTT.

There are many counts of this clonotype. The CDR3 DNA sequence: TGTGCCAGCAGCCCAGCCGAATCCTACGAGCAGTACTTC. This codes for CASSPAESYEQYF. The chain couples TRBV13 to TRBJ2-7; D unresolved. This CDR3 spans 13 amino acids. Germline V gene data show CDR1 as PRHDT and CDR2 as FYEKMQ (reference sequence). The V end lost 5 bases, the J end lost 1 base, and 9 bases lay between the germline ends.

Comments on this clonotype: This sequence may be a read error, since a much larger clone differs from it by one base. This likely comes from a read error, as the CDR3 has no conserved phenylalanine or tryptophan at its end. This chain uses TRBV25-1 with TRBJ2-7; D possibly matches TRBD1 or TRBD2 (6 bases each). Trimming removed 3 bases at V and 2 bases at J, with 11 bases between. There are 14 residues in the CDR3. CDR1 and CDR2 from the germline V gene are MGHDK and SYGVNS. The CDR3, as DNA: TGTGCCAGCAGTGACAGGGGAGGCACCTACGAGCAGTACTAC. Protein: CASSDRGGTYEQYY.

This clonotype was seen more than once but under ten times. This rearrangement joins TRBV4-1 to TRBJ1-5, with a tentative D call TRBD1 (5 bases). Trimming left V 4 bases short and J 7 bases short, with 11 bases between. The length of the CDR3 is 13 residues. Germline lookup yields CDR1 MGHRA and CDR2 YSYEKL. This CDR3 is CASSPRAGQPQHF. As DNA, the CDR3 is TGCGCCAGCAGCCCCAGGGCTGGGCAGCCCCAGCATTTT.

This clonotype was seen many times. The chain couples TRBV12-3 or TRBV12-4 to TRBJ1-5, with D unresolved. V was clipped by 11 bases and J by 4 bases, with 15 bases between them. This CDR3 spans 13 amino acids. The CDR3: CACAPGINQPQHF. In DNA form, the CDR3 reads TGTGCCTGCGCTCCGGGGATTAATCAGCCCCAGCATTTT.

The table lists this clonotype with many counts. V and J are TRBV2 and TRBJ1-2; D gene ambiguous. CDR1 is SNHLY, CDR2 FYNNEI, per germline. The CDR3 is 12 amino acids. V was pared by 4 bases and J by 7 bases, with 10 bases between. CDR3 loop: CASSVTAGGYTF. The CDR3 DNA reads as TGTGCCAGCAGTGTCACAGCTGGTGGCTACACCTTC.

This clonotype was detected a few times. This chain joins TRBV19 and TRBJ1-6; D may be TRBD1 (5 bases). The CDR3 runs to 20 residues. With 3 bases removed from V and 2 bases from J, the gap between germline ends came to 23 bases. In germline, CDR1 is LNHDA, CDR2 SQIVND (reference sequence). CDR3 sequence reads: CASSITLATGGSAYNSPLHF. CDR3 coding DNA: TGTGCCAGTAGTATCACTCTAGCCACCGGGGGAAGCGCCTATAATTCACCCCTCCACTTT.

This clonotype was recorded at least ten times. The CDR3, as DNA: TGCAGTGCTAGAGAGCTCGACAGTTACTATGGCTACACCTTC. Protein sequence: CSARELDSYYGYTF. The gene calls are TRBV20-1 and TRBJ1-2; maybe TRBD1 (5 bases). Trimming left V 0 bases short and J 3 bases short, with 11 bases between. Germline assignment: CDR1 DFQATT and CDR2 SNEGSKA (reference sequence). The CDR3 extends over 14 amino acids.

This clonotype came up many times. The V gene is TRBV27, the J gene TRBJ2-5; perhaps D is TRBD1 or TRBD2 (6 bases each). Deletions cut 7 bases from V and 5 bases from J, with 17 bases between. This CDR3 comprises 14 residues. Germline assignment: CDR1 MNHEY and CDR2 SMNVEV (reference sequence). The CDR3 reads CASNRNGGRETQYF. The CDR3 nucleotides read TGTGCCAGCAACCGGAACGGGGGCCGGGAGACCCAGTACTTC.

Regarding this clonotype: A junction end diverges from the germline sequence, so it may reflect a read error. This chain links TRBV7-6 with TRBJ2-1; perhaps TRBD2 as D (6 bases). CDR1 is SGHVS, CDR2 FNYEAQ, per germline. CDR3 length equals 16 residues. CDR3 region: CASSSEVSGFYNEQLF. The CDR3 DNA is TGTGCCAGCAGCTCGGAGGTTAGCGGCTTCTACAATGAGCAGCTCTTC.

This clonotype was observed many times. The chain links TRBV3-1 to TRBJ1-1; D ambiguous. This CDR3 has 13 residues. V was trimmed by 3 bases and J by 7 bases, leaving 12 bases between them. The V gene's germline CDR1 is LGHDT and CDR2 YNNKEL (reference sequence). The DNA for the CDR3 is TGTGCCAGCAGCCACCGCTGGCAGAATGAAGCTTTCTTT. This encodes CASSHRWQNEAFF.

The chain couples TRBV19 to TRBJ2-2, with no clear D. The CDR3 contains 16 residues. The germline V and J ends were trimmed by 3 bases and 1 base, with 12 bases remaining between them. The germline gives CDR1 LNHDA, CDR2 SQIVND (reference sequence). The CDR3 here is CASSMTGLVNTGELFF. In DNA, the CDR3 is TGTGCCAGTAGTATGACCGGGCTTGTGAACACCGGGGAGCTGTTTTTT.

This clonotype came up many times. The gene calls are TRBV18 and TRBJ1-5; D may be TRBD1 (6 bases). Looked up from germline, CDR1 is KGHSH and CDR2 is LQKENI. The CDR3 consists of 13 residues. Trimming took off 4 bases at V and 7 bases at J, with 11 bases between the two ends. For the CDR3, the DNA is TGTGCCAGCTCACGACAGGCCGGACAGCCCCAGCATTTT. Encoded protein: CASSRQAGQPQHF.

This clonotype was recorded many times. This chain links TRBV6-1 with TRBJ2-6; no reliable D call. Trimming took 5 bases from V and 4 from J, leaving 15 bases between them. This CDR3 is 16 amino acids long. Germline V gene sequence: CDR1 MNHNS, CDR2 SASEGT. CDR3 amino acids: CASSPRPSWGANVLTF. The CDR3 nucleotides are TGTGCCAGCAGTCCGCGACCCTCTTGGGGGGCCAACGTCCTGACTTTC.

The chain uses TRBV11-3 and TRBJ2-7; 7 nucleotides agree with TRBD1. V was clipped by 1 base and J by 0 bases; unmatched bases: 15. The CDR3 is 19 amino acids. Germline CDR1 SGHNT, CDR2 YENEEA. CDR3 DNA: TGTGCCAGCAGCTTAGTGACCCCGACAGGGCGCTCCATCTCCTACGAGCAGTACTTC. Translation gives CASSLVTPTGRSISYEQYF. The variable domain in full, completed from reference TRBV11-3 and TRBJ2-7, reads EAGVVQSPRYKIIEKKQPVAFWCNPISGHNTLYWYLQNLGQGPELLIRYENEEAVDDSQLPKDRFSAERLKGVDSTLKIQPAELGDSAVYLCASSLVTPTGRSISYEQYFGPGTRLTVT.

The chain uses TRBV20-1 and TRBJ1-1; D is perhaps TRBD1 (6 bases). Trimming removed 0 bases at V and 11 bases at J, with 16 bases between. The CDR3 length is 13 residues. Germline V lookup: CDR1 DFQATT, CDR2 SNEGSKA (reference sequence). For the CDR3, the DNA is TGCAGTGCTAGAGATTTCAGGGGAGTCTGGGCTTTCTTT. It codes for CSARDFRGVWAFF.

The CDR3 protein is CASSRGQMNTGELFF. The CDR3 region has the DNA TGTGCCAGCAGTCGAGGGCAGATGAACACCGGGGAGCTGTTTTTT. The V and J genes are TRBV6-2 or TRBV6-3 and TRBJ2-2, with D maybe TRBD2 (5 bases). CDR1 is MNHEY, CDR2 SVGEGT, per germline. This CDR3 comprises 15 residues. Trimming took off 5 bases at V and 1 base at J, with 11 bases between the two ends.

This clonotype has more than one count but fewer than ten. V is TRBV13 and J is TRBJ2-7, with D perhaps TRBD1 (5 bases). Between the trimmed V and J ends, which lost 5 bases and 3 bases, there was a span of 14 bases. There are 14 residues in the CDR3. Per the germline V gene, CDR1 is PRHDT and CDR2 is FYEKMQ (reference sequence). CDR3 residues: CASSQQDQNYEQYF. The DNA of the CDR3 is TGTGCCAGCAGCCAACAGGACCAGAACTACGAGCAGTACTTC.